What follows are 12 T cell receptor beta chains derived from one specimen sequenced in a study of OX40 agonist ivuxolimab in advanced cancers. Repertoires were generated with immunoSEQ multiplex PCR, while TCRdb's copy carries only in-frame clones and drops some. Found here are over 100,000 clones, approximately 90% of them singletons; the top ten hold about 1%. Sequencing was performed on CD4+ or CD8+ T cells sorted from blood, taken in a trial of the OX40 agonist ivuxolimab. Source of these receptors: an adult with an advanced solid tumor such as melanoma, head and neck, liver or kidney cancer.

In DNA form, the CDR3 reads TGTGCCAGCAGCCCAAGGGCCCCGGGGCACGAGCAGTACTTC. Translated: CASSPRAPGHEQYF. This rearrangement joins TRBV7-2 to TRBJ2-7; D may match TRBD1 or TRBD2 (5 bases each). Germline values: CDR1 SGHTA, CDR2 FQGNSA. Trimming pared 5 bases from V and 5 bases from J, leaving 16 bases between. The CDR3 consists of 14 residues.

The V and J genes are TRBV5-8 and TRBJ1-2, with a weak D call TRBD1 (5 bases). Trimming cost V 5 bases and J 0 bases, with 14 bases left between them. The CDR3 has 15 amino acids. Germline V gene lookup returns CDR1 SGHTS and CDR2 YDEGEE. The CDR3 DNA reads TGTGCCAGCAGTGGAGGGGTGACCCCTAACTATGGCTACACCTTC. It yields the protein CASSGGVTPNYGYTF.

This clone was counted a single time. The CDR3 region has the DNA TGTGCCAGCAGTCGCGGGGACAGTGGAGGCTACGAGCAGTACTTC. It specifies CASSRGDSGGYEQYF. The chain employs TRBV7-9 and TRBJ2-7; tentatively, D is TRBD1 (7 bases). The CDR3 consists of 15 residues. V gave up 6 bases and J gave up 3 bases, with 18 bases separating them. Germline V CDR1 and CDR2: SEHNR, FQNEAQ (reference sequence).

This clone was observed a handful of times. The chain employs TRBV5-1 and TRBJ1-5; D uncertain. The CDR3 runs 13 residues. Germline V gene sequence: CDR1 SGHRS, CDR2 YFSETQ. V lost 0 bases, J lost 4 bases, and 5 bases lay in between. The CDR3 spells CASSLGTNQPQHF. The CDR3 nucleotides read TGCGCCAGCAGCTTGGGGACGAATCAGCCCCAGCATTTT.

This chain joins TRBV7-3 and TRBJ2-1; possible D gene TRBD2, 6 bases. The CDR3 loop spans 15 amino acids. V was shortened by 2 bases and J by 6 bases, with 14 bases between the two germline ends. The germline V gene encodes CDR1 SGHTA and CDR2 FQGTGA. CDR3 DNA sequence: TGTGCCAGCAGCTTAGCTGCGGCGGGGATCAATGAGCAGTTCTTC. It encodes CASSLAAAGINEQFF. Supplemented by reference TRBV7-3 and TRBJ2-1, the full variable domain reads GAGVSQTPSNKVTEKGKYVELRCDPISGHTALYWYRQSLGQGPEFLIYFQGTGAADDSGLPNDRFFAVRPEGSVSTLKIQRTERGDSAVYLCASSLAAAGINEQFFGPGTRLTVL.

The chain couples TRBV6-6 to TRBJ1-1; 7 bases match TRBD1. Trimming cost V 7 bases and J 6 bases; bases outside gene matches: 8. The CDR3 is 13 amino acids. Germline-derived CDR1 and CDR2 are MNHNY and SVGAGI (reference sequence). The CDR3 bases are TGTGCCAGCACCGACAGGGTAGGAGCTGAAGCTTTCTTT. Protein sequence: CASTDRVGAEAFF.

V usage is TRBV27 and J usage is TRBJ1-2; tentative D call: TRBD1 (5 bases). Germline values: CDR1 MNHEY, CDR2 SMNVEV (reference sequence). The CDR3 is 18 residues long. V dropped 0 bases and J dropped 8 bases, with 25 bases sitting between them. The CDR3 is CASSLSMGTVVPLAGYTF. CDR3 DNA sequence: TGTGCCAGCAGTTTATCGATGGGGACCGTAGTCCCTCTCGCGGGCTACACCTTC.

The rearrangement links TRBV5-6 to TRBJ1-4; 8 bases align to TRBD1. The germline gives CDR1 SGHDT, CDR2 YYEEEE. J lost 8 bases, V lost 3 bases, and 9 bases had no gene match. The CDR3 loop spans 15 amino acids. The CDR3, as DNA: TGTGCCAGCAGCTGGTGGACAGGGCGGCGGGAAAAACTGTTTTTT. It encodes CASSWWTGRREKLFF.

This clone showed up just a few times. The rearrangement links TRBV7-3 to TRBJ2-3; the D is unclear. This CDR3 spans 14 amino acids. Trimming removed 1 base at V and 4 bases at J, with 9 bases between. Germline V gene sequence: CDR1 SGHTA, CDR2 FQGTGA. This CDR3 is CASSLNLASDTQYF. The DNA for the CDR3 is TGTGCCAGCAGCTTAAACTTGGCCTCAGATACGCAGTATTTT.

This chain links TRBV10-1 with TRBJ2-3, with 10 bases that match TRBD2. V lost 4 bases to trimming and J lost 8 bases; unmatched junction nucleotides: 6. The germline gives CDR1 WNHNN, CDR2 SYGVQD (reference sequence). The length of the CDR3 is 14 residues. This CDR3 is CASSAPTSGVTQYF. The CDR3 region has the DNA TGCGCCAGCAGTGCCCCCACTAGCGGGGTTACGCAGTATTTT.

The chain has TRBV6-6 and TRBJ2-5; D is undetermined. The CDR3 sequence is 12 residues long. V lost 6 bases to trimming and J lost 0 bases, with 5 bases between them. In germline, CDR1 is MNHNY, CDR2 SVGAGI (reference sequence). CDR3 protein: CASSRDQETQYF. CDR3 nucleotides: TGTGCCAGCAGCCGGGACCAAGAGACCCAGTACTTC.

This clone has just one count. V gene TRBV2 combines with J gene TRBJ2-1, with D perhaps matching TRBD2 (5 bases). The V end lost 5 bases, the J end lost 3 bases, and 14 bases lay between the germline ends. Germline-derived CDR1 and CDR2 are SNHLY and FYNNEI. This CDR3 spans 15 amino acids. CDR3 nucleotide sequence: TGTGCCAGCAGTTCTTATGGACTGAACTACAATGAGCAGTTCTTC. Its protein product is CASSSYGLNYNEQFF.